A selection of T cell receptor beta chains follows, all from one sample in a study of blood T cell repertoires in COVID-19. TCRdb's table, derived via immunoSEQ multiplex PCR, lists solely in-frame clones and lacks some. This sample yields about 190,000 clones, of which 80% are seen a single time; around 6.9% belongs to the top ten. The sequencing input was peripheral blood. These receptors originate from a man aged 60-69 years with acute or convalescent COVID-19. The CDR3 runs from the conserved cysteine through the conserved F or W. D genes are given only for firm matches. Where a row states a size, it is once, few, many or the class of an expanded clone; other rows omit it.

V gene	clone size	D gene	J gene	CDR3 protein	CDR3 DNA
TRBV5-1	NA	TRBD2	TRBJ2-2	CASSSSGRAWAGELFF	TGCGCCAGCAGCTCCAGCGGGAGGGCTTGGGCCGGGGAGCTGTTTTTT
TRBV9	NA	TRBD1	TRBJ1-4	CASSVGQAPNEKLFF	TGTGCCAGCAGCGTCGGACAGGCCCCTAATGAAAAACTGTTTTTT
TRBV6-5	few	TRBD1	TRBJ2-1	CASSYRAPGTGKFF	TGTGCCAGCAGTTACCGGGCCCCCGGGACAGGGAAGTTCTTC
TRBV6-6	NA	NA	TRBJ2-5	CASSPQETQYF	TGTGCCAGCAGTCCGCAAGAGACCCAGTACTTC
TRBV2	NA	TRBD1	TRBJ1-3	CASSAGTGIGNTIYF	TGTGCCAGCAGCGCCGGGACAGGGATCGGAAACACCATATATTTT
TRBV29-1	once	TRBD1	TRBJ2-3	CSVEDRGNADTQYF	TGCAGCGTTGAAGACAGGGGGAACGCAGATACGCAGTATTTT
TRBV10-1	once	TRBD1	TRBJ2-1	CASSRDRGNNEQFF	TGCGCCAGCAGCCGGGACAGGGGTAACAATGAGCAGTTCTTC
TRBV4-2	NA	TRBD1	TRBJ1-3	CASSQGRQGSRNTIYF	TGTGCCAGCAGCCAAGGGAGACAGGGATCACGAAACACCATATATTTT
TRBV27	NA	TRBD2	TRBJ2-1	CASSAAPGTSRKNEQFF	TGTGCCAGCAGTGCGGCCCCCGGGACTAGCAGAAAGAATGAGCAGTTCTTC
TRBV9	NA	NA	TRBJ1-3	CASSAQISGSGNTIYF	TGTGCCAGCAGCGCCCAAATATCGGGCTCTGGAAACACCATATATTTT
TRBV11-2	NA	NA	TRBJ2-1	CASSLGRLGGINHNEQFF	TGTGCCAGCAGCTTAGGAAGGTTGGGAGGAATAAACCACAATGAGCAGTTCTTC
TRBV10-1	few	TRBD1	TRBJ2-2	CASRGQGSTGELFF	TGCGCCAGCAGGGGACAGGGGAGCACCGGGGAGCTGTTTTTT
TRBV4-3	NA	NA	TRBJ1-5	CASSQERDNTGGPQHF	TGCGCCAGCAGCCAAGAGAGGGATAATACCGGAGGCCCCCAGCATTTT
TRBV2	NA	NA	TRBJ2-5	CASKGQGSIGETQYF	TGTGCCAGCAAGGGTCAGGGAAGTATCGGAGAGACCCAGTACTTC
TRBV13	NA	TRBD1	TRBJ1-2	CASSSGTGFYGYTF	TGTGCCAGCAGCTCCGGGACAGGGTTCTATGGCTACACCTTC
TRBV13	few	NA	TRBJ1-1	CASSLGRKAFF	TGTGCCAGCAGCCTTGGGAGGAAAGCTTTCTTT
TRBV4-1	NA	NA	TRBJ1-2	CASSQLLPPLVYGYTF	TGCGCCAGCAGCCAACTACTACCACCCCTGGTCTATGGCTACACCTTC
TRBV5-6	NA	NA	TRBJ2-5	CASSLQGLETQYF	TGTGCCAGCAGCTTACAGGGTTTGGAGACCCAGTACTTC
TRBV3-1/TRBV3-2	NA	TRBD1	TRBJ1-2	CASSQQGAGYTF	TGTGCCAGCAGCCAACAGGGGGCTGGCTACACCTTC
TRBV13	few	TRBD1	TRBJ1-1	CASSSGRTGLNTEAFF	TGTGCCAGCAGTTCTGGTCGGACAGGTCTGAACACTGAAGCTTTCTTT
TRBV15	NA	TRBD1	TRBJ1-2	CATSREGTGNYGYTF	TGTGCCACCAGCAGAGAAGGGACAGGCAACTATGGCTACACCTTC
TRBV2	few	NA	TRBJ1-5	CASRRDSNQPQHF	TGTGCCAGTCGGAGGGATAGCAATCAGCCCCAGCATTTT
TRBV6-5	NA	NA	TRBJ2-2	CASRFSWSTGELFF	TGTGCCAGCAGGTTTAGCTGGAGCACCGGGGAGCTGTTTTTT
TRBV5-1	NA	TRBD2	TRBJ2-1	CASRLAGSYNEQFF	TGCGCCAGCCGTCTAGCGGGGTCCTACAATGAGCAGTTCTTC
TRBV24-1	NA	TRBD2	TRBJ2-1	CATSDAGLAGVFFGEQFF	TGTGCCACCAGTGATGCCGGACTAGCGGGAGTCTTTTTTGGTGAGCAGTTCTTC
TRBV5-1	once	NA	TRBJ2-1	CASGGGRGYNEQFF	TGCGCCTCTGGAGGAGGGAGGGGGTACAATGAGCAGTTCTTC
TRBV2	NA	NA	TRBJ1-5	CASSEVAAFQPQHF	TGTGCCAGCAGTGAAGTAGCGGCCTTTCAGCCCCAGCATTTT